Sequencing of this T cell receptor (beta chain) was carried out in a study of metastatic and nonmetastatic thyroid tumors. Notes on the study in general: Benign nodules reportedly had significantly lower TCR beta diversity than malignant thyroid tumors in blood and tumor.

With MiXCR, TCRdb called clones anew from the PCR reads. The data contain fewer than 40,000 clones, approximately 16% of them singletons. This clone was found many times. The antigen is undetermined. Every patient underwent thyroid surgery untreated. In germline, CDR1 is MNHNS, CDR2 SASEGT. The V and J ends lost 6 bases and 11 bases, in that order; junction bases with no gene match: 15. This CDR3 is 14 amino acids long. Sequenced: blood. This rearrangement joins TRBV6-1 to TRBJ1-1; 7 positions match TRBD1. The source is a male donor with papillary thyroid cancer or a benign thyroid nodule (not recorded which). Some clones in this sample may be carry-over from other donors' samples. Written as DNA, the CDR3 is TGTGCCAGCAGGGCGACAGGGTCGCTCAGTGGGGCTTTCTTT. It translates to CASRATGSLSGAFF.